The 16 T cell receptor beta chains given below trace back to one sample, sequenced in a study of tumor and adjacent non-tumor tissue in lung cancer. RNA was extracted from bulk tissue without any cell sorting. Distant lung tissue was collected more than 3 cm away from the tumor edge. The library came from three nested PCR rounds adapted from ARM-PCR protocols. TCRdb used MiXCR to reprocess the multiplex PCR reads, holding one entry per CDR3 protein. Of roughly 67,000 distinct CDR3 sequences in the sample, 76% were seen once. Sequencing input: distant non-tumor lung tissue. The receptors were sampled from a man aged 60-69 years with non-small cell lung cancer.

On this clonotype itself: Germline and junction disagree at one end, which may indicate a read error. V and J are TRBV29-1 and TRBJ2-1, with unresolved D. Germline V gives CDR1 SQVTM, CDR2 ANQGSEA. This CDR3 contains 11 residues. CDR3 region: CGVDTYNEQFF. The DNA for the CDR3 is TGCGGCGTGGATACTTACAATGAGCAGTTCTTC.

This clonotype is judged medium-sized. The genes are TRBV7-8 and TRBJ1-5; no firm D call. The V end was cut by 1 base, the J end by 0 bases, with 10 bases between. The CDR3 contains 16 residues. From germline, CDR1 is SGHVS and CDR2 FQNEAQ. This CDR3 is CASSLVSDLSNQPQHF. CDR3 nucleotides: TGTGCCAGCAGCTTAGTTTCGGACCTTAGCAATCAGCCCCAGCATTTT.

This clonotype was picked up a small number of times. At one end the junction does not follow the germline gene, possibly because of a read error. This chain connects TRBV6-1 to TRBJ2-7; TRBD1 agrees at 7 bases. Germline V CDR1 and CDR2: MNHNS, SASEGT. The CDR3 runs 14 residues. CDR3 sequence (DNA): TGTGCCAGCAGTGGGGACAGTCTTGTCAGCGAGCAATACTTC. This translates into CASSGDSLVSEQYF.

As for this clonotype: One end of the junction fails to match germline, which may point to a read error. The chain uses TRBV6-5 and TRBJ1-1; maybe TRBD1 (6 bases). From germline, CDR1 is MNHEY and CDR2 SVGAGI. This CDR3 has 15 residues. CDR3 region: CASSYSHRDGAEAFF. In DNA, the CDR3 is TGTGCCAGTAGTTACTCCCACAGGGATGGGGCTGAAGCTTTCTTT.

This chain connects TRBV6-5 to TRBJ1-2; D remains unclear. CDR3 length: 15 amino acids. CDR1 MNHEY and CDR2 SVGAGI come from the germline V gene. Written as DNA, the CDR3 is TGTGACAACAGTTACGACGGGCCAGGCGCTGGGGGCTACACCTTC. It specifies CDNSYDGPGAGGYTF.

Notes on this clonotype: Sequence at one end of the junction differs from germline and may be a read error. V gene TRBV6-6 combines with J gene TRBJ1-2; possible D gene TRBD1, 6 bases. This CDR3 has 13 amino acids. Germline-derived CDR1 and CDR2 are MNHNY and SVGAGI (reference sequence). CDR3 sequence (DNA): TGTGCTAGCAGTTACGGGACAAATTATGACTACACCTTC. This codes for CASSYGTNYDYTF.

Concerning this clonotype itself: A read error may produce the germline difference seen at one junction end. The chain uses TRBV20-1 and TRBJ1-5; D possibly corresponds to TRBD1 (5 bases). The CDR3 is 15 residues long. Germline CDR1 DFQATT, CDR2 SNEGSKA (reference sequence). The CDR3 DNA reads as TGCAGTGCTAGAGCGATTGACAGACTAAATCAGCCCAAGCATTTT. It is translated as CSARAIDRLNQPKHF.

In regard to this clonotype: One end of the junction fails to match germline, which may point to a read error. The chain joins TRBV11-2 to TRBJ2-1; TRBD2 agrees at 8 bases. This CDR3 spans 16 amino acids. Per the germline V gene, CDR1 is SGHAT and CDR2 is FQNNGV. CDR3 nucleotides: TGTGTCAGCAGCCCTCGACTAGCGATCTCCTACAATGAGCAGTTCTTC. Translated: CVSSPRLAISYNEQFF.

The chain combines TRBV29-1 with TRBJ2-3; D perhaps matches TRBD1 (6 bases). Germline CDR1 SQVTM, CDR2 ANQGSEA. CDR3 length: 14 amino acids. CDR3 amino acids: CSIRGQGNTDTQYF. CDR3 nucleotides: TGCAGTATTCGGGGACAAGGGAACACAGATACGCAGTATTTT.

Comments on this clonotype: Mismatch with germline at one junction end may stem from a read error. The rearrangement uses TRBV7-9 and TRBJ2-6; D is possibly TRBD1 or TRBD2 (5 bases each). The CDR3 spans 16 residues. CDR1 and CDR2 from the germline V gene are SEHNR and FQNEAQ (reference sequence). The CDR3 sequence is CDSSLLGGSGANLLTF. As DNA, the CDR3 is TGTGACAGCAGTTTACTAGGTGGCTCTGGGGCCAACCTCCTGACTTTC.

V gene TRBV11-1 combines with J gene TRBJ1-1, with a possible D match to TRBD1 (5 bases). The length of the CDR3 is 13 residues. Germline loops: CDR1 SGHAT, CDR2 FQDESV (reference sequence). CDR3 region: CAGSLEPGAEAFF. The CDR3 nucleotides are TGTGCAGGCAGCTTAGAGCCGGGGGCTGAAGCTTTCTTT.

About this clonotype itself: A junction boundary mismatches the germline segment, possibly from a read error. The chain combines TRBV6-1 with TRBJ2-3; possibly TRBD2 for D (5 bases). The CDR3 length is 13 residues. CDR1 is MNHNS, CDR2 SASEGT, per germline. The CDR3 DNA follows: TGCGCCAGCAGTGAAGGGTTGAGGGATATGCAGTATTTT. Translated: CASSEGLRDMQYF.

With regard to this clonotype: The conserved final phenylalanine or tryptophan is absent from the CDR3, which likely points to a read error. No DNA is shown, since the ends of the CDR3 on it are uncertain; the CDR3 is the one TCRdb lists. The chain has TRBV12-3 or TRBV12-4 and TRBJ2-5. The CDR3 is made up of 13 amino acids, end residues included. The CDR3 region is CASSLSPQETKYL.

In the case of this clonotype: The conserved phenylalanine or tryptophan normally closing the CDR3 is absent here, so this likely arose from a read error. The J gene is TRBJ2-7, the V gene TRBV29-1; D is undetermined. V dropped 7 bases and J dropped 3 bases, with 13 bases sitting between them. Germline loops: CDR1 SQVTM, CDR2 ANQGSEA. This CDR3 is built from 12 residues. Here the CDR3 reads CSAAYSFYEQYL. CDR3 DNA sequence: TGCAGCGCTGCCTACAGCTTCTACGAGCAGTACCTC.

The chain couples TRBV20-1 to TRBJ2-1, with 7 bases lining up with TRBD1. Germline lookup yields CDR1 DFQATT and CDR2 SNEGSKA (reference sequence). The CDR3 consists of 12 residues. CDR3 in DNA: TGCAGAACTAGAGACAGGGCTTATGAGCAGTTCTTC. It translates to CRTRDRAYEQFF.

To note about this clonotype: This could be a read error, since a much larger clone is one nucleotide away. The CDR3 DNA follows: TGTGCCACCAGTGATTTGTCAGCCAAAAACTTTCAGTACTTC. This translates into CATSDLSAKNFQYF. This chain uses TRBV24-1 with TRBJ2-4; unclear D gene. The CDR3 sequence is 14 residues long. Germline V gene lookup returns CDR1 KGHDR and CDR2 SFDVKD.